This T cell receptor beta chain was retrieved from a study of T-cell reconstitution after alpha-beta-depleted transplantation in children. Notes on the study in general: Several hundred rapidly expanded clones from non-depleted graft cells reportedly supplied alpha-beta T cells about two months post-transplant.

Concerning this clonotype: No antigen is known for it.

Preparation of the TCRbeta library was carried out with unique molecular identifiers. Each CDR3 protein is one row after TCRdb ran MiXCR on the PCR reads. Of around 960,000 distinct CDR3 sequences listed, about 31% are singletons. The CDR3 is 15 residues long. Trimming took off 0 bases at V and 4 bases at J, with 12 bases between the two ends. Germline values: CDR1 MGHRA, CDR2 YSYEKL. The clonotype was recovered from a boy under two years old who had a stem cell transplant for SCID, so the T cells may come from the graft donor. The starting material was PBMCs, mostly from graft donor cells, obtained 360 days after TCRalphabeta/CD19-depleted stem cell transplant. The V call is TRBV4-1, the J call TRBJ1-2; weak D call: TRBD1 (5 bases). The CDR3 DNA reads as TGCGCCAGCAGCCAAGATTCGGGGGAATCCTATGGCTACACCTTC. It specifies CASSQDSGESYGYTF.